The present entry profiles one TCR beta chain with its context. Its target is not known. Healthy HIV-negative adults with no recent acute infections or vaccinations were recruited as donors. Partitioning of CD4+ cells yielded a CD45RA+ naive subset and a CD45RA-negative memory subset. The V gene end was trimmed by 3 bases and the J gene end by 4 bases; junction bases not matched to a gene: 6. This CDR3 spans 14 amino acids. The V gene's germline CDR1 is SQVTM and CDR2 ANQGSEA. This sample stems from a study of shared clonotypes between healthy human individuals. Points from the study as a whole: Clonotype sharing across donors was expected to vary with sequencing depth. A handful of donors had roughly 5% of their naive CD4 clonotypes in common.

Profiled with immunoSEQ multiplex PCR; TCRdb holds only in-frame clones, not every one. The sample gives hundreds of thousands of clones, 74% of which show up once; approximately 1.6% is in the top ten. The sample comprised memory CD4+ T cells sorted from blood. Regarding subset: CD45RA-negative fraction. This chain uses TRBV29-1 with TRBJ2-5; 9 bases align to TRBD1. The source is a woman aged 25 to 39 in good health. CDR3 residues: CSVDRTGVGETQYF. Here the CDR3 DNA reads TGCAGCGTTGATCGGACAGGGGTGGGAGAGACCCAGTACTTC. Complete variable domain (other parts from reference TRBV29-1 and TRBJ2-5): SAVISQKPSRDICQRGTSLTIQCQVDSQVTMMFWYRQQPGQSLTLIATANQGSEATYESGFVIDKFPISRPNLTFSTLTVSNMSPEDSSIYLCSVDRTGVGETQYFGPGTRLLVL.